The text below deals with one T cell receptor (beta chain). The antigen remains undetermined. The data are from a study of blood T cells in healthy people across ages. General study points: As age increased, TCR beta diversity per million T cells fell in a roughly linear fashion. A strong correlation was seen between TCR beta diversity and naive T cell percentage.

This CDR3 is built from 12 residues. CDR1 DFQATT and CDR2 SNEGSKA come from the germline V gene (reference sequence). Donors were systemically healthy Caucasian individuals from Russia aged about 6 to 95 years. RNA extraction gave at least 5.5 micrograms of total RNA per sample. Next came a second PCR, run for roughly 6 to 11 cycles, which used a sample-barcoded 5' primer along with a J-beta primer mix. MiXCR, run by TCRdb on the 5' RACE reads, gives a single entry per CDR3 protein. The table includes approximately 1.5 million distinct CDR3 sequences, about 45% detected once. This sequence originates from a woman aged 18 to 35 in good health. Material: blood. The rearrangement joins TRBV20-1 to TRBJ2-5; D gene unclear. The J call may be mistaken, given a closer DNA end match to TRBJ2-7. CDR3 bases: TGCAGTGCTAGAGAGGTTGGCGCCGAGCAGTACTTC. This codes for CSAREVGAEQYF.